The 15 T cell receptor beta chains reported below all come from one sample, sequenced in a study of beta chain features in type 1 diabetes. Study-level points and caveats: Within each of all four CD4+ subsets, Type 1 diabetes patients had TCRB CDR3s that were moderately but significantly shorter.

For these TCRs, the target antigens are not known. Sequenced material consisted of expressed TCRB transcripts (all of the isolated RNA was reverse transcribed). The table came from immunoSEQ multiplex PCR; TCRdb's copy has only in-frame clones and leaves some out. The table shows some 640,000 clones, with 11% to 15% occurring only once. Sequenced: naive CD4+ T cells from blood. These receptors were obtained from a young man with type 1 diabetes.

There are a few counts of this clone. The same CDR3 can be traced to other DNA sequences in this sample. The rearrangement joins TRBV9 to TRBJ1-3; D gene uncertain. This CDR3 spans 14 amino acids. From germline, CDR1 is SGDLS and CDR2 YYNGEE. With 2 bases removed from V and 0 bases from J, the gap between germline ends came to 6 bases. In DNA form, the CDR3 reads TGTGCCAGCAGCGTGGAGGGCTCTGGAAACACCATATATTTT. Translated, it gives CASSVEGSGNTIYF.

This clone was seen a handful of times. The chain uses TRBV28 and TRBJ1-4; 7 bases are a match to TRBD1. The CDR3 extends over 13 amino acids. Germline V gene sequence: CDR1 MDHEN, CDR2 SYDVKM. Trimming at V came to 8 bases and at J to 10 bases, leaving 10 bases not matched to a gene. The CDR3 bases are TGTGCCAGCGGGGACAGCTCATCCCGAAAACTGTTTTTT. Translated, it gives CASGDSSSRKLFF.

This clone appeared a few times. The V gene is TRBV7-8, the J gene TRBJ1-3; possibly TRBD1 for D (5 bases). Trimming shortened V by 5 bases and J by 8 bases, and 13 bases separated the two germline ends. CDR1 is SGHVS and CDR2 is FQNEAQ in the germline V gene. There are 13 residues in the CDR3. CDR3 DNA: TGTGCCAGCAGCCCCCGACAGACGGACACCATATATTTT. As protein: CASSPRQTDTIYF.

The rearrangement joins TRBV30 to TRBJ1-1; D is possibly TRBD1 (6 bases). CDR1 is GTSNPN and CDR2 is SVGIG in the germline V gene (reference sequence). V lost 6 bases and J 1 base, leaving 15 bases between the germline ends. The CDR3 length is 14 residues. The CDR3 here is CACRGGQPNTEAFF. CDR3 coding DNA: TGTGCCTGTCGGGGGGGGCAGCCGAACACTGAAGCTTTCTTT.

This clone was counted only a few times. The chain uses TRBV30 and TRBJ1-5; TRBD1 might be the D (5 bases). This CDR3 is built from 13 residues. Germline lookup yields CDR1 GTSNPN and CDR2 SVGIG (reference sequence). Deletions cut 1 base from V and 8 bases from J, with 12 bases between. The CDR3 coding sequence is TGTGCCTGGAGTGGGGACCGAGGAGAGCCCCAGCATTTT. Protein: CAWSGDRGEPQHF. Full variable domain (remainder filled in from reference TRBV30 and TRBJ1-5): SQTIHQWPATLVQPVGSPLSLECTVEGTSNPNLYWYRQAAGRGLQLLFYSVGIGQISSEVPQNLSASRPQDRQFILSSKKLLLSDSGFYLCAWSGDRGEPQHFGDGTRLSIL.

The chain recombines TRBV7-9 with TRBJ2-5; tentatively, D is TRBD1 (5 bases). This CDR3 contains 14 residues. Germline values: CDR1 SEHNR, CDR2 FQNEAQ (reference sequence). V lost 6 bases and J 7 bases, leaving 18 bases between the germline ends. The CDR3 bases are TGTGCCAGCAGTCTTCGACAGCCAAGTGGGACCCAGTACTTC. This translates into CASSLRQPSGTQYF.

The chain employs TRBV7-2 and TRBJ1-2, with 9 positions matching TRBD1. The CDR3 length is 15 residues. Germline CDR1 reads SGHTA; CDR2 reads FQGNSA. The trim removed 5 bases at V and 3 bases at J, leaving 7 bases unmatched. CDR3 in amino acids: CASSGRTGDHYGYTF. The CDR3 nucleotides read TGTGCCAGCAGCGGGCGGACAGGGGACCACTATGGCTACACCTTC.

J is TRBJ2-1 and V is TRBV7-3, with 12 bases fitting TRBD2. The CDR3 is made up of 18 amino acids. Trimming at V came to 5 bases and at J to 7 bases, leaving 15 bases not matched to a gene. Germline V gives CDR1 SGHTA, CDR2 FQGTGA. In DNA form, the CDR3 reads TGTGCCAGCAGCCCCTCCCCTGGACTAGCGGGGAGAAGGAATGAGCAGTTCTTC. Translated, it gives CASSPSPGLAGRRNEQFF.

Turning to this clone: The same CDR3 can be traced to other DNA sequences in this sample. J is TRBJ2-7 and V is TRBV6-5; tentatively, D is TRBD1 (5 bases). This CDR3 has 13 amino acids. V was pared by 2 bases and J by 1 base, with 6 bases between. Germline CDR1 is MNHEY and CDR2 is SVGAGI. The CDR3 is CASSYDSSYEQYF. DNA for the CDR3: TGTGCCAGCAGTTACGACAGTTCCTACGAGCAGTACTTC.

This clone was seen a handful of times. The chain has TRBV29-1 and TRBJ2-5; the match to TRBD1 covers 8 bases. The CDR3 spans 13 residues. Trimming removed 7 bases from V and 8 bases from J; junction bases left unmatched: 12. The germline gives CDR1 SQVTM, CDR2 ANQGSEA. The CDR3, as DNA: TGCAGCGCCCGACAGGGGCAATCGAGTACCCAGTACTTC. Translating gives CSARQGQSSTQYF. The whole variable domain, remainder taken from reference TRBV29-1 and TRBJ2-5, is SAVISQKPSRDICQRGTSLTIQCQVDSQVTMMFWYRQQPGQSLTLIATANQGSEATYESGFVIDKFPISRPNLTFSTLTVSNMSPEDSSIYLCSARQGQSSTQYFGPGTRLLVL.

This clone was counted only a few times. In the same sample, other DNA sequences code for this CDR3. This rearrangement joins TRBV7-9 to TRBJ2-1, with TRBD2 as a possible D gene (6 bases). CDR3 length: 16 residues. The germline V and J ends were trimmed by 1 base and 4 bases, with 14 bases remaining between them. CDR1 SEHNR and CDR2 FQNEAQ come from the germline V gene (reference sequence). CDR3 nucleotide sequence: TGTGCCAGCAGCTTAGGGGCGGGGAGAACATACAATGAGCAGTTCTTC. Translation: CASSLGAGRTYNEQFF.

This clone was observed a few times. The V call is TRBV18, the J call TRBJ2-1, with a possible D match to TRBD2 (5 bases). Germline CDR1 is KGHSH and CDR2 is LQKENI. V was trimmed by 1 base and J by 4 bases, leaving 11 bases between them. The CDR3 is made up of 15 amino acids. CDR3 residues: CASSPRTGFYNEQFF. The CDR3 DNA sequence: TGTGCCAGCTCACCACGTACGGGGTTTTACAATGAGCAGTTCTTC.

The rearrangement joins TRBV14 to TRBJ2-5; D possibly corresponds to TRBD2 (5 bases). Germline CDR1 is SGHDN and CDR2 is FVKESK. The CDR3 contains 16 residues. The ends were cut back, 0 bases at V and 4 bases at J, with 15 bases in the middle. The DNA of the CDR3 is TGTGCCAGCAGCCAAGATGATTTCGGGGTGACAGAGACCCAGTACTTC. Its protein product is CASSQDDFGVTETQYF. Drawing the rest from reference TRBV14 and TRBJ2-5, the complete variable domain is EAGVTQFPSHSVIEKGQTVTLRCDPISGHDNLYWYRRVMGKEIKFLLHFVKESKQDESGMPNNRFLAERTGGTYSTLKVQPAELEDSGVYFCASSQDDFGVTETQYFGPGTRLLVL.

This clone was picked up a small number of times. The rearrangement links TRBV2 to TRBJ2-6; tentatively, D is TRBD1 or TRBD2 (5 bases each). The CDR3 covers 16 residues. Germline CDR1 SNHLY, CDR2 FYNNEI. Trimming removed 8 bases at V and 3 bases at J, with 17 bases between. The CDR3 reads CASGAGVGLGANVLTF. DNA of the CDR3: TGTGCCAGCGGGGCGGGTGTCGGCCTTGGGGCCAACGTCCTGACTTTC.

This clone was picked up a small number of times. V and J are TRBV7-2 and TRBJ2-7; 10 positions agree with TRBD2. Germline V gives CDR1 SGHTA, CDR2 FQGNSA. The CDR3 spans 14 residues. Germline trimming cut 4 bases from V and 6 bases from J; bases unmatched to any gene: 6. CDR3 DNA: TGTGCCAGCAGCTCTAGCGGGAGTATGGGCGAGCAGTACTTC. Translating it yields CASSSSGSMGEQYF.